This TCR beta chain was identified in a study of beta chain features in type 1 diabetes. Study-level background: When patients were set against healthy donors, age, gender and cell yields were similar.

The table lists this clone with a few counts. As yet, its antigen is unknown. Study-level findings and limits: Among type 1 diabetes patients, VDJ junctions had fewer insertions and more deletions.

Investigators reverse transcribed all isolated RNA, so they sequenced expressed TCRB transcripts. Some clones are missing from TCRdb's copy, which holds only in-frame ones; the method was immunoSEQ multiplex PCR. The table has about 620,000 clones, 15% to 17% seen once. Each of the CD4+ naive, central memory, regulatory and stem cell-like memory populations was sorted via CD45RO/CCR7/CD25/CD127/CD95/CD27. All sorted populations exceeded 95% purity. The sample consisted of naive CD4+ T cells from blood. This sequence originates from a man aged 18 to 29 in good health.

The CDR3 nucleotides are TGTGCCAGCTATTACCGGGGGTCTGGGGCCAACGTCCTGACTTTC. It encodes CASYYRGSGANVLTF. The chain has TRBV28 and TRBJ2-6; D possibly corresponds to TRBD2 (6 bases). The CDR3 sequence is 15 residues long. Trimming removed 8 bases from V and 1 base from J, with 12 bases in between. Germline V CDR1 and CDR2: MDHEN, SYDVKM.